These T cell receptor beta chains were read from a single sample in a study of blood T cell repertoires in COVID-19. Sequencing used immunoSEQ multiplex PCR; TCRdb keeps in-frame clones, though not all of them. The data contain more than 150,000 clones, roughly three quarters of them singletons. The sequenced sample was PBMCs or T cells enriched from blood (not recorded which). Receptor source: a man aged 60-69 years who had been exposed to COVID-19. The CDR3 runs from the conserved cysteine through the conserved F or W. A D gene is named only where the DNA matches it firmly. A row's size may be missing; if present it is once, few, many or a size class.

D gene,clone size,J gene,V gene,CDR3 protein,CDR3 DNA
.,.,TRBJ2-7,TRBV28,CASSYSAKGEQYF,TGTGCCAGCAGTTATAGCGCAAAGGGCGAGCAGTACTTC
TRBD1,.,TRBJ2-7,TRBV7-2,CASSLVGTVPYEQYF,TGTGCCAGCAGCTTAGTTGGGACAGTCCCGTACGAGCAGTACTTC
TRBD2,.,TRBJ2-3,TRBV7-9,CASSRLAGGGTDTQYF,TGTGCCAGCAGCCGACTAGCGGGAGGGGGCACAGATACGCAGTATTTT
TRBD1,few,TRBJ2-1,TRBV7-7,CASSSPGTGSYNEQFF,TGTGCCAGCAGCTCCCCCGGGACAGGGTCCTACAATGAGCAGTTCTTC
.,.,TRBJ1-1,TRBV5-1,CASSFGRDGNTEAFF,TGCGCCAGCAGCTTTGGGCGGGACGGGAACACTGAAGCTTTCTTT
.,few,TRBJ1-2,TRBV6-5,CASSYDSGDGGYTF,TGTGCCAGCAGTTACGATTCAGGGGATGGAGGCTACACCTTC
TRBD1,.,TRBJ1-1,TRBV6-5,CASSYEPQGSTEAFF,TGTGCCAGCAGTTACGAGCCACAGGGGAGCACTGAAGCTTTCTTT
.,.,TRBJ1-4,TRBV21-1,CASSTGGCDEKLFF,TGTGCCAGCAGCACAGGGGGCTGCGATGAAAAACTGTTTTTT
.,.,TRBJ1-1,TRBV7-2,CASSLGARRNTEAFF,TGTGCCAGCAGCTTAGGGGCCAGACGGAACACTGAAGCTTTCTTT
.,.,TRBJ1-5,TRBV6-5,CASSQLTGNNQPQHF,TGTGCCAGCAGTCAGTTAACAGGGAACAATCAGCCCCAGCATTTT
.,.,TRBJ2-3,TRBV30,CAWSVLLRADTQYF,TGTGCCTGGAGTGTACTTCTCCGGGCAGATACGCAGTATTTT
TRBD1,once,TRBJ1-1,TRBV10-3,CAISDPTGDTEAFF,TGTGCCATCAGTGACCCCACAGGGGACACTGAAGCTTTCTTT
.,.,TRBJ2-1,TRBV19,CASSIAYNEQFF,TGTGCCAGTAGTATTGCGTACAATGAGCAGTTCTTC
.,.,TRBJ1-6,TRBV19,CASNNAFNSPLHF,TGTGCCAGTAACAATGCATTCAATTCACCCCTCCACTTT
TRBD1,.,TRBJ2-7,TRBV11-3,CASSFGTGAYEQYF,TGTGCCAGCAGCTTTGGGACAGGGGCCTACGAGCAGTACTTC
.,.,TRBJ1-1,TRBV28,CASSFTGVQGTEAFF,TGTGCCAGCAGTTTTACAGGAGTCCAAGGGACTGAAGCTTTCTTT
.,.,TRBJ1-6,TRBV7-3,CASSFGARVGSPLHF,TGTGCCAGCAGCTTTGGGGCGAGAGTTGGGTCACCCCTCCACTTT
.,.,TRBJ2-5,TRBV7-3,CASSRGEETQYF,TGTGCCAGCAGCAGAGGTGAAGAGACCCAGTACTTC
.,.,TRBJ2-2,TRBV10-3,CAITGGSTNTGELFF,TGTGCCATCACCGGAGGGTCCACGAACACCGGGGAGCTGTTTTTT
.,few,TRBJ2-1,TRBV10-3,CAIRGDLSSYNEQFF,TGTGCCATCAGGGGGGACTTGAGCTCCTACAATGAGCAGTTCTTC
TRBD1,.,TRBJ2-3,TRBV28,CASSFGRDDGTGPDTQYF,TGTGCCAGCAGTTTTGGTAGGGACGACGGGACAGGGCCAGATACGCAGTATTTT
TRBD2,.,TRBJ2-1,TRBV7-6,CASSLVLGTSGYNEQFF,TGTGCCAGCAGCTTAGTTTTGGGGACTAGCGGATACAATGAGCAGTTCTTC
.,.,TRBJ2-1,TRBV6-6,CASSRALQEQFF,TGTGCCAGCAGTCGCGCCTTGCAGGAGCAGTTCTTC
TRBD1,.,TRBJ1-5,TRBV23-1,CASRRSHDRGMRYSNQPQHF,TGCGCCAGCAGACGCAGTCATGACAGGGGAATGCGTTATAGCAATCAGCCCCAGCATTTT
.,.,TRBJ2-7,TRBV12-3/TRBV12-4,CASSFGLYEQYF,TGTGCCAGCAGTTTCGGACTTTACGAGCAGTACTTC
TRBD1,.,TRBJ1-2,TRBV7-2,CASSPTDRVRYTF,TGTGCCAGCAGCCCAACGGACAGGGTACGCTACACCTTC
.,many,TRBJ2-7,TRBV27,CASSPFSGLSYEQYF,TGTGCCAGCAGTCCCTTTTCAGGACTCTCCTACGAGCAGTACTTC
TRBD1,.,TRBJ2-7,TRBV3-1/TRBV3-2,CASSQGQGGQYF,TGTGCCAGCAGCCAGGGACAGGGTGGGCAGTACTTC
TRBD2,.,TRBJ2-1,TRBV28,CASSPGTTNEQFF,TGTGCCAGCAGTCCCGGGACTACCAATGAGCAGTTCTTC
.,few,TRBJ2-3,TRBV10-3,CAISESSLTDTQYF,TGTGCCATCAGTGAGTCTAGTCTCACAGATACGCAGTATTTT
.,.,TRBJ2-5,TRBV27,CASSFWGGGQETQYF,TGTGCCAGCAGTTTTTGGGGAGGCGGTCAAGAGACCCAGTACTTC
.,.,TRBJ2-2,TRBV19,CASNFYTGELFF,TGTGCCAGTAACTTTTACACCGGGGAGCTGTTTTTT